The entry that follows covers one TCR beta chain sequence. These data are taken from a study of blood T cell repertoires in COVID-19. Study overall: T cells, B-cell-depleted T cells, or PBMCs provided the cDNA or gDNA that served as material.

There are 13 residues in the CDR3. CDR1 is PRHDT, CDR2 FYEKMQ, per germline (reference sequence). V gave up 3 bases and J gave up 4 bases, with 9 bases separating them. Produced via immunoSEQ multiplex PCR; TCRdb's table is partial and in-frame only. Of about 39,000 clones in the sample, around 85% are singletons; the top ten hold roughly 4%. Sequencing was done on a sample of peripheral blood. The gene calls are TRBV13 and TRBJ1-2; possible D gene TRBD1, 5 bases. The source of this sequence is a man between 60 and 75 years old with acute or convalescent COVID-19. DNA for the CDR3: TGTGCCAGCAGCTTGGGGGGTTCCTATGGCTACACCTTC. Its protein product is CASSLGGSYGYTF. Based on the CDR3 plus reference TRBV13 and TRBJ1-2, the full variable domain is AAGVIQSPRHLIKEKRETATLKCYPIPRHDTVYWYQQGPGQDPQFLISFYEKMQSDKGSIPDRFSAQQFSDYHSELNMSSLELGDSALYFCASSLGGSYGYTFGSGTRLTVV.